This T cell receptor (beta chain) was sequenced for a study of neurological immune-mediated disorders. Using its own MiXCR run on the 5' RACE reads, TCRdb lists one record per CDR3 protein. The sample includes fewer than 90,000 distinct CDR3 sequences, roughly 5% of them seen just once. In its sample, this clonotype was seen many times. V lost 7 bases and J lost 4; bases outside the gene matches: 9. Germline V gene lookup returns CDR1 SGHVS and CDR2 FQNEAQ. The CDR3 has 14 amino acids. This chain connects TRBV7-8 to TRBJ2-7, with 8 bases lining up with TRBD1. Sequenced input: PBMCs. The source of this sequence is a man between 18 and 29 years old with multiple sclerosis. CDR3 loop: CASTKGTGTYEQYF. CDR3 nucleotide sequence: TGTGCCAGCACCAAGGGGACAGGAACTTACGAGCAGTACTTC.